Sequencing of this T cell receptor (beta chain) was carried out in a study of early T cells in non-severe SARS-CoV-2 infection (dated by TCRdb to the early 2020s). Context from the whole study: Bulk RNA from unsorted whole blood was used for TCR sequencing, so alpha and beta chains could not be paired. Points the paper makes about the study in general: Matching against VDJdb was skewed toward anti-spike CD8 responses, likely underestimated virus-specific expansions, and missed private and CD4 specificities.

With respect to this clonotype: It has no known antigen specificity. No base qualities exist here, and no much larger clone lies one base off it.

This was a case-control study nested in a cohort of healthcare workers in London, UK, who had nasopharyngeal swab PCR tests and blood samples taken every week. Healthcare workers were recruited between 23 and 31 March 2020, during the week of the UK lockdown, and were followed weekly for up to about 15 weeks. The CDR3 covers 9 residues, taking in both the cysteine and the phenylalanine. Of all the DNA, just the CDR3 is kept, 27 bases in frame from base 1. The V end loses 8 bases and the J end loses 10 bases, and a stretch of 8 bases separates them. Looking up the germline V gene yields CDR1 MDHEN and CDR2 SYDVKM. To prepare the library, 5' RACE was applied. TCRdb lists the instrument as NextSeq 500. The TCR library protocol attached unique molecular identifiers to individual cDNA molecules to correct for sequencing error and PCR bias. Both TCR alpha and beta chains were sequenced, and tight co-correlation was observed between alpha and beta sequence abundances in each sample. On the study's bioinformatics: Decombinator V4 was used to annotate the V gene, J gene and CDR3 of the TCR sequences. Expanded TCRs were defined as changing significantly between any two time points under a Poisson model with p below 0.0001. TCR abundances were normalised to the total number of TCRs sequenced per sample and were expressed as counts per million. TRAV1-2 paired with TRAJ12, TRAJ20 or TRAJ33 defined MAIT TCRs, while TRAV10 paired with TRAJ18 defined iNKT TCRs. VDJdb, accessed on 1 November 2021, was searched for TCRs annotated for CMV, EBV and SARS-CoV-2, and TCRs annotated for more than one antigen were excluded. TCRdb trimmed the raw reads at Q25, called clones with MiXCR and kept productive beta chains. Each entry is one CDR3 protein sequence, shown with its most common DNA and genes. The V and J calls come from TCRdb's annotation, not from the publication. The sample table contains tens of thousands of distinct CDR3 sequences; only one count was recorded for around an eighth of them. 4.5% to 5.5% of the sample rests with the top ten.

The sequence was collected from an adult who was a healthcare worker with PCR-confirmed SARS-CoV-2 infection or an uninfected control (not recorded which). Sequencing input: whole blood. The chain is assembled from TRBV28 and TRBJ1-2, with the D gene call left open. Here is the DNA: TGTGCCAGCGGCTCCGTCTACACCTTC. This codes for CASGSVYTF.